This T cell receptor (beta chain) was obtained from a study of blood T cell repertoires in COVID-19. Across the study: The study drew acute and convalescent COVID-19 samples from the United States, Italy and Spain. In each case, the material was cDNA or gDNA derived from T cells, B-cell-depleted T cells, or PBMCs.

V lost 1 base and J 5 bases, leaving 4 bases between the germline ends. CDR3 length: 12 amino acids. Germline V lookup: CDR1 KGHDR, CDR2 SFDVKD. This clone was observed a few times. In the source study's methods: Scientists estimated how many nucleated cells there were by amplifying reference gene primers. Here immunoSEQ multiplex PCR was the method, and the copy in TCRdb shows in-frame clones only, minus some. The D gene and trimming were derived from the DNA, and the V and J assignments and clone size from that table. The sample has over 200,000 clones, approximately 82% seen once. The receptor was derived from a man in his forties who had recovered from COVID-19. The sequenced sample consisted of peripheral blood. The chain combines TRBV24-1 with TRBJ2-5, with no clear D. The CDR3 nucleotides read TGTGCCACCAGTGATTTCGGGGAGACCCAGTACTTC. Its protein is CATSDFGETQYF.